One and the same sample provided the 9 T cell receptor beta chains below, sequenced in a study of T cell responses to AZD1222 COVID-19 vaccine. Only in-frame clones appear in the TCRdb table, and some are missing; sequencing was by immunoSEQ multiplex PCR. The table has approximately 110,000 clones, roughly nine tenths seen once; the top ten hold roughly 4%. Sequenced material: peripheral blood, taken on day 0 of AZD1222 vaccination. These TCRs come from an adult in good health.

This chain joins TRBV19 and TRBJ2-7, with 8 bases lining up with TRBD1. V dropped 4 bases and J dropped 1; count of bases not matched to a gene: 9. CDR1 and CDR2 (germline): LNHDA, SQIVND (reference sequence). CDR3 size: 16 residues. The CDR3, as DNA: TGTGCCAGTAGTAGGGTCAGGACAGGGAGTTCCTACGAGCAGTACTTC. Its protein is CASSRVRTGSSYEQYF. The variable domain in full, with the rest retrieved from reference TRBV19 and TRBJ2-7, is DGGITQSPKYLFRKEGQNVTLSCEQNLNHDAMYWYRQDPGQGLRLIYYSQIVNDFQKGDIAEGYSVSREKKESFPLTVTSAQKNPTAFYLCASSRVRTGSSYEQYFGPGTRLTVT.

The chain recombines TRBV19 with TRBJ1-1; D unresolved. Germline V gene lookup returns CDR1 LNHDA and CDR2 SQIVND (reference sequence). The V end was cut by 3 bases, the J end by 4 bases, with 9 bases between. This CDR3 has 13 amino acids. CDR3 sequence (DNA): TGTGCCAGTAGTATGGGCCCGACCACTGAAGCTTTCTTT. This codes for CASSMGPTTEAFF.

This clone was counted a single time. The J gene is TRBJ2-3, the V gene TRBV28; D call uncertain. The V gene lost 7 bases and the J gene lost 2 bases, with 13 bases spanning the gap. Germline loops: CDR1 MDHEN, CDR2 SYDVKM. The CDR3 covers 14 residues. The CDR3 DNA is TGTGCCAGCACGGGTCGCCGTTCCACAGATACGCAGTATTTT. Protein sequence: CASTGRRSTDTQYF.

The chain is built from TRBV10-2 and TRBJ1-2; 7 bases align to TRBD1. The CDR3 length is 15 residues. Germline values: CDR1 WSHSY, CDR2 SAAADI. Trimming at V came to 3 bases and at J to 2 bases, leaving 6 bases not matched to a gene. CDR3 sequence reads: CASSERQGSNYGYTF. CDR3 DNA sequence: TGCGCCAGCAGTGAACGACAGGGATCGAACTATGGCTACACCTTC.

The chain carries TRBV25-1 and TRBJ2-1, with D perhaps assigned TRBD1 or TRBD2 (6 bases each). This CDR3 comprises 15 residues. The germline V gene has CDR1 MGHDK and CDR2 SYGVNS. V lost 2 bases and J 3 bases, leaving 11 bases between the germline ends. The CDR3 DNA reads TGTGCCAGCAGTGAAGCCGGGGGCAGCTACAATGAGCAGTTCTTC. Amino acids: CASSEAGGSYNEQFF.

The chain has TRBV6-6 and TRBJ1-6; D not certain. Germline CDR1 MNHNY, CDR2 SVGAGI (reference sequence). The CDR3 has 17 amino acids. The V end was cut by 6 bases, the J end by 0 bases, with 15 bases between. The CDR3 nucleotides read TGTGCCAGCAGCCGAAAGACCGGGAGCTCCTATAATTCACCCCTCCACTTT. Its protein is CASSRKTGSSYNSPLHF.

The CDR3 bases are TGCGCCAGCAGCCCGTGGGACAGGTCCTACGAGCAGTACTTC. Translating gives CASSPWDRSYEQYF. The chain combines TRBV4-1 with TRBJ2-7, with 8 bases identical to TRBD1. The CDR3 sequence is 14 residues long. Looked up from germline, CDR1 is MGHRA and CDR2 is YSYEKL. V was pared by 4 bases and J by 1 base, with 3 bases of the junction left unmatched.

The gene calls are TRBV12-5 and TRBJ1-1; TRBD1 agrees at 9 bases. Losses at the gene ends were 6 bases for V and 1 base for J; bases not matched to a gene: 3. Germline V CDR1 and CDR2: LGHNT, FRNRAP. The CDR3 has 14 amino acids. The CDR3 reads CASGRGQGNTEAFF. In nucleotides, the CDR3 is TGTGCTAGTGGCCGGGGACAGGGGAACACTGAAGCTTTCTTT.

The V gene is TRBV2, the J gene TRBJ2-7; D unclear. The CDR3 has 13 residues. V shed 4 bases and J shed 2 bases, with 9 bases lying between them. Germline CDR1 is SNHLY and CDR2 is FYNNEI. DNA for the CDR3: TGTGCCAGCAGTGGTCAGGTGGCCTACGAGCAGTACTTC. Its protein product is CASSGQVAYEQYF. The full variable domain, with the rest looked up from reference TRBV2 and TRBJ2-7, is EPEVTQTPSHQVTQMGQEVILRCVPISNHLYFYWYRQILGQKVEFLVSFYNNEISEKSEIFDDQFSVERPDGSNFTLKIRSTKLEDSAMYFCASSGQVAYEQYFGPGTRLTVT.